These T cell receptor beta chains were read from a single sample in a study of blood T cell repertoires in COVID-19. Assay: immunoSEQ multiplex PCR; the TCRdb copy retains only in-frame clones and omits some. The repertoire holds 110,000 to 150,000 clones, with around 89% as singletons. Sequenced sample: peripheral blood. Receptors originate from an elderly woman with acute or convalescent COVID-19. CDR3s include the opening cysteine and the closing phenylalanine or tryptophan. The D gene is left open where the match is weak. Clone size appears in some rows only: once, few, many, or a class for an expanded clone.

NA,TRBJ1-1,TRBV6-5,NA,CASSPFAEAFF,TGTGCCAGCAGTCCCTTTGCTGAAGCTTTCTTT
TRBD1,TRBJ1-5,TRBV19,NA,CASSILTGVNQPQHF,TGTGCCAGTAGTATACTGACAGGGGTCAATCAGCCCCAGCATTTT
TRBD1,TRBJ1-2,TRBV30,NA,CAWRAQGGLLYGYTF,TGTGCCTGGAGGGCCCAGGGGGGCCTACTCTATGGCTACACCTTC
NA,TRBJ1-1,TRBV29-1,NA,CSGTVNTEAFF,TGCAGCGGAACAGTGAACACTGAAGCTTTCTTT
TRBD1,TRBJ1-2,TRBV7-2,NA,CASSLRQGGYGYTF,TGTGCCAGCAGCTTAAGACAGGGGGGCTATGGCTACACCTTC
NA,TRBJ1-1,TRBV24-1,NA,CATRDGQGHHTFF,TGTGCCACCCGTGACGGCCAGGGGCATCATACTTTCTTT
TRBD2,TRBJ2-7,TRBV30,NA,CAWSPGGGIVEQYF,TGTGCCTGGAGTCCGGGAGGTGGGATCGTCGAGCAGTACTTC
NA,TRBJ1-2,TRBV7-2,NA,CASSLDPQGHYGYTF,TGTGCCAGCAGCTTAGATCCCCAGGGGCACTATGGCTACACCTTC
TRBD1,TRBJ1-2,TRBV10-3,NA,CAISESVQGANGYTF,TGTGCCATCAGTGAGTCAGTACAGGGGGCGAATGGCTACACCTTC
TRBD1,TRBJ2-5,TRBV29-1,NA,CSVGGTGLVGTQYF,TGCAGCGTTGGGGGGACAGGGCTAGTCGGGACCCAGTACTTC
TRBD1,TRBJ1-2,TRBV5-4,NA,CASSIGQGAYYGYTF,TGTGCCAGCAGCATTGGACAGGGGGCTTATTATGGCTACACCTTC
TRBD1,TRBJ2-7,TRBV5-4,NA,CASSLTGGAGNEQYF,TGTGCCAGCAGCTTAACAGGGGGCGCTGGAAACGAGCAGTACTTC
TRBD1,TRBJ1-1,TRBV29-1,NA,CSGNRGFSMNTEAFF,TGCAGCGGAAACAGGGGTTTTAGTATGAACACTGAAGCTTTCTTT
NA,TRBJ1-2,TRBV27,NA,CASRAQGLDGYTF,TGTGCCAGCAGGGCCCAGGGGCTGGATGGCTACACCTTC
NA,TRBJ1-2,TRBV12-3/TRBV12-4,NA,CASSLGPPYGYTF,TGTGCCAGCAGTTTAGGGCCCCCCTATGGCTACACCTTC
NA,TRBJ2-7,TRBV7-9,few,CASSTAGLSYEQYF,TGTGCCAGCAGCACAGCTGGTCTCTCCTACGAGCAGTACTTC
TRBD1,TRBJ1-2,TRBV2,once,CASSGPGGDDGYTF,TGTGCCAGCAGTGGACCAGGGGGTGACGATGGCTACACCTTC
NA,TRBJ1-3,TRBV7-9,NA,CASSRGTGNTIYF,TGTGCCAGCAGCCGAGGGACAGGAAACACCATATATTTT
NA,TRBJ2-3,TRBV15,NA,CATAPGPRGDTQYF,TGTGCCACCGCCCCCGGTCCCCGGGGGGATACGCAGTATTTT
TRBD1,TRBJ1-5,TRBV5-1,NA,CASSWTGTGGQPQHF,TGCGCCAGCAGCTGGACCGGGACAGGGGGTCAGCCCCAGCATTTT
NA,TRBJ1-6,TRBV6-5,NA,CASTIREADSPLHF,TGTGCCAGCACGATCCGGGAGGCGGATTCACCCCTCCACTTT
NA,TRBJ2-7,TRBV2,NA,CASTPGLHREEQYF,TGTGCCAGCACCCCGGGACTCCACCGGGAAGAGCAGTACTTC
TRBD1,TRBJ1-2,TRBV3-1/TRBV3-2,NA,CASSHTDRDSDGYTF,TGTGCCAGCAGCCACACCGACAGGGATTCGGACGGCTACACCTTC
TRBD1,TRBJ2-7,TRBV5-1,NA,CASSLVGGNTYEQYF,TGCGCCAGCAGCTTGGTAGGGGGCAATACCTACGAGCAGTACTTC
NA,TRBJ2-3,TRBV18,NA,CASSRGHSSTDTQYF,TGTGCCAGCTCACGGGGACATTCATCCACAGATACGCAGTATTTT
NA,TRBJ1-2,TRBV5-1,NA,CASRTTGSGDGYTF,TGCGCCAGCAGAACAACCGGGAGCGGGGATGGCTACACCTTC
TRBD1,TRBJ1-2,TRBV18,NA,CASSPNRGNYGYTF,TGTGCCAGCTCACCGAACAGGGGGAACTATGGCTACACCTTC
NA,TRBJ1-6,TRBV7-9,NA,CASSLRGDPSYNSPLHF,TGTGCCAGCAGCTTGCGGGGAGATCCCTCCTATAATTCACCCCTCCACTTT
NA,TRBJ2-3,TRBV3-1/TRBV3-2,NA,CASSQGRGGGTDTQYF,TGTGCCAGCAGCCAAGGTAGAGGGGGTGGCACAGATACGCAGTATTTT
NA,TRBJ2-5,TRBV5-1,NA,CASSLATDQETQYF,TGCGCCAGCAGCTTGGCGACAGACCAAGAGACCCAGTACTTC
NA,TRBJ1-2,TRBV7-2,few,CASSLDSHYGYTF,TGTGCCAGCAGCTTAGACAGCCATTATGGCTACACCTTC
TRBD1,TRBJ1-1,TRBV10-3,NA,CAIRTGGTEAFF,TGTGCCATCAGGACAGGGGGCACTGAAGCTTTCTTT
TRBD1,TRBJ2-7,TRBV5-1,NA,CASSLGPGQGNTYEQYF,TGCGCCAGCAGCTTGGGGCCAGGACAGGGCAATACCTACGAGCAGTACTTC
NA,TRBJ1-2,TRBV18,NA,CASSPSGGEGYGYTF,TGTGCCAGCTCACCCTCCGGCGGGGAAGGATATGGCTACACCTTC
TRBD2,TRBJ2-3,TRBV11-1,NA,CASSPGTSVRTDTQYF,TGTGCCAGCAGCCCCGGGACTAGCGTACGTACAGATACGCAGTATTTT
NA,TRBJ2-7,TRBV18,NA,CASSLVMDEQYF,TGTGCCAGCTCACTAGTTATGGACGAGCAGTACTTC
NA,TRBJ2-2,TRBV5-4,NA,CASSLEATGELFF,TGTGCCAGCAGCTTGGAAGCCACCGGGGAGCTGTTTTTT
NA,TRBJ1-6,TRBV11-3,NA,CASSLTGDSPLHF,TGTGCCAGCAGCTTAACGGGGGATTCACCCCTCCACTTT